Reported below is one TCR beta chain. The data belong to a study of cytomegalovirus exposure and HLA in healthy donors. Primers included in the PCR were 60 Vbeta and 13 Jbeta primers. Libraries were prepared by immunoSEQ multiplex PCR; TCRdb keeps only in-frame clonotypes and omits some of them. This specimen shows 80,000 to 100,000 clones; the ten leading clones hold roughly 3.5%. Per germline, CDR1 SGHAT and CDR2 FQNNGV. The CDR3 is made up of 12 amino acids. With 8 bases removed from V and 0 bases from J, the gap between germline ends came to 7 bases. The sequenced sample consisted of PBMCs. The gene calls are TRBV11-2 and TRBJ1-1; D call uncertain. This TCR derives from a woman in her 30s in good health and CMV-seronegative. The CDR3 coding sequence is TGTGCCAGCGGCAGGCTGAACACTGAAGCTTTCTTT. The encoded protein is CASGRLNTEAFF.